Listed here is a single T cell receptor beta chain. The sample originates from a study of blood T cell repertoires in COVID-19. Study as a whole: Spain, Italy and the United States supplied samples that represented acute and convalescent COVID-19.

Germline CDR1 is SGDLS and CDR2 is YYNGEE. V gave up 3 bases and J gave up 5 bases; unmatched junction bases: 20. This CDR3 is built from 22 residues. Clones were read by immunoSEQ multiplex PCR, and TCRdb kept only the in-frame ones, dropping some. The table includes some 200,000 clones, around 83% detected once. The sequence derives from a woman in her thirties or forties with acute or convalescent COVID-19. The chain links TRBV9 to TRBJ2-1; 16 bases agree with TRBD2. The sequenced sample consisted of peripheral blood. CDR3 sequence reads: CASSAGSAGLAGGRVFNNEQFF. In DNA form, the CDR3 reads TGTGCCAGCAGCGCGGGATCCGCGGGACTAGCGGGGGGGCGAGTCTTTAACAATGAGCAGTTCTTC.